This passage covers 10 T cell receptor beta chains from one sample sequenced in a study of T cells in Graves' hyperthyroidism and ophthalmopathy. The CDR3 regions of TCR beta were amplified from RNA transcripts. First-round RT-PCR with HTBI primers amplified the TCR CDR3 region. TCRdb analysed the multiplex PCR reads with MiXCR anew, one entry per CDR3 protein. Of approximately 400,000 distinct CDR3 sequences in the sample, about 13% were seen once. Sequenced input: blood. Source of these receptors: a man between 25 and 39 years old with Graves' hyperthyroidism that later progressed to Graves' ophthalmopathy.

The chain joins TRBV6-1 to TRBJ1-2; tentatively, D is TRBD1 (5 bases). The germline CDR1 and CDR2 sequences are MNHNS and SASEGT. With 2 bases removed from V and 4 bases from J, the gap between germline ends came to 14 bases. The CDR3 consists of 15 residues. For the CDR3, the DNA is TGTGCCAGCAGTGAAAATAGGGGAACTTCCTATGGCTACACCTTC. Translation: CASSENRGTSYGYTF.

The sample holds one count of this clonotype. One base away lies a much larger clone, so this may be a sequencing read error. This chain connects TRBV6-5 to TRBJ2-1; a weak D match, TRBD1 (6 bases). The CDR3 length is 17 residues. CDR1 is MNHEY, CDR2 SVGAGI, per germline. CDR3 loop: CAGSSMSGTPGWNEQFF. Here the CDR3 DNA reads TGTGCCGGCAGTTCGATGTCCGGGACACCAGGTTGGAATGAGCAGTTCTTC.

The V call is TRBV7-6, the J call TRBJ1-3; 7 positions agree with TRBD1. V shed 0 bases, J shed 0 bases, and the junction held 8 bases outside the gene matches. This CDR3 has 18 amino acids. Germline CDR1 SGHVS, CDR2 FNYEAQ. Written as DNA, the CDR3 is TGTGCCAGCAGCTTAGCCCCACGACAGGGAGACTCTGGAAACACCATATATTTT. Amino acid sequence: CASSLAPRQGDSGNTIYF.

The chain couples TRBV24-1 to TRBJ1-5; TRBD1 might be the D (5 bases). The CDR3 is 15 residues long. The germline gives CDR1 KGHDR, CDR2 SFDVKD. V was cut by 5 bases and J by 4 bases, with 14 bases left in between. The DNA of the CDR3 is TGTGCCACCAGTGGTCCCCGGGACGGGAATCAGCCCCAGCATTTT. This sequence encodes CATSGPRDGNQPQHF.

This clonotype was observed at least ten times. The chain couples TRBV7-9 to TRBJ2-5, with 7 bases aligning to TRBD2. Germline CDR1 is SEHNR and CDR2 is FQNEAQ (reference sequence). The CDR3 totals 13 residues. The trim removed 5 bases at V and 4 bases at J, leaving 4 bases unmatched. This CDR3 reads CASSSWGGETQYF. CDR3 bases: TGTGCCAGCAGCAGTTGGGGGGGAGAGACCCAGTACTTC.

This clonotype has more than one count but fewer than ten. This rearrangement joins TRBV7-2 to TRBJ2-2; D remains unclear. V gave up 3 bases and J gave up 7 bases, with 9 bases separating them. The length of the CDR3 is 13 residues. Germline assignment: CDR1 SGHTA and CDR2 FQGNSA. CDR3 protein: CASSLKRFGELFF. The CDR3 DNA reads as TGTGCCAGCAGCTTGAAGCGCTTCGGGGAGCTGTTTTTT.

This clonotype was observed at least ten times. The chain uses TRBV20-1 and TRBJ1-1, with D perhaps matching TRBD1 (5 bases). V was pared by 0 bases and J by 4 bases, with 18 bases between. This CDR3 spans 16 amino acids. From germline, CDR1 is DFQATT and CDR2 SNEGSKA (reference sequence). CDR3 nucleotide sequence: TGCAGTGCTAGAGAGGGCGGGGGACTCCGAAGCACTGAAGCTTTCTTT. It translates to CSAREGGGLRSTEAFF.

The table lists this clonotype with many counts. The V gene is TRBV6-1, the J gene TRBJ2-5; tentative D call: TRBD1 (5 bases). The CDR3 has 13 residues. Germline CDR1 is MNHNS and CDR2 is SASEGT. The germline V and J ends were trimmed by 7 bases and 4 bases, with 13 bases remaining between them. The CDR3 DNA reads TGTGCCAGCATAAGTGTAAGGGGAGAGACCCAGTACTTC. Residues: CASISVRGETQYF.

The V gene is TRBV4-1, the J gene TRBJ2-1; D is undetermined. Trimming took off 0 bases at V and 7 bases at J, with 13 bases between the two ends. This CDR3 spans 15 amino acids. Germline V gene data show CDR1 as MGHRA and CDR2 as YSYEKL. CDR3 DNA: TGCGCCAGCAGCCAAGATGGAATGGGTCAAAATGAGCAGTTCTTC. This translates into CASSQDGMGQNEQFF.

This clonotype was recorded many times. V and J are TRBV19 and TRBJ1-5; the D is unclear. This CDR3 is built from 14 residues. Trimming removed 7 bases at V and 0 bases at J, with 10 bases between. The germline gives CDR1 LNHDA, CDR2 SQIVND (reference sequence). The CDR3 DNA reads TGTGCCAGTACTTCCTCGGGTAGCAATCAGCCCCAGCATTTT. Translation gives CASTSSGSNQPQHF.